This T cell receptor (beta chain) originates from a study of T cell repertoires in cytomegalovirus infection. Turning to the study itself: Indicated by public TCR beta signatures were CMV infection and matching HLA type. Regarding the study as a whole: Ex vivo responses were dominated by HLA-C-restricted CMV-specific TCR beta clonotypes.

Germline values: CDR1 MDHEN, CDR2 SYDVKM. CDR3 length equals 16 residues. The J segment lost 5 bases and the V segment lost 5 bases, leaving 10 bases of the junction unmatched. TCRdb re-called the reads with MiXCR, one entry per CDR3 protein. In the table there are about 180,000 distinct CDR3 sequences, roughly 17% of which are singletons. This clonotype was counted a few times. Its antigen is as yet unknown. The chain is built from TRBV28 and TRBJ2-2, with 8 bases fitting TRBD1. The receptor comes from a human donor in good health (CMV status not recorded). Some clones in this sample may be carry-over from other donors' samples. The sample consisted of CD8+ T cells from PBMCs. This chain's CDR3 is CASSAPQGVWTGELFF. The CDR3 coding sequence is TGTGCCAGCAGTGCCCCACAGGGGGTTTGGACCGGGGAGCTGTTTTTT.